Sequencing of this T cell receptor beta chain was carried out in a study of a mutant IDH1 vaccine in newly diagnosed glioma. Study at large: Former treatment meant radiotherapy, temozolomide, or both; the majority had gotten both.

The repertoire was sequenced with immunoSEQ multiplex PCR; TCRdb's copy has only in-frame clones and lacks some. The sample lists around 67,000 clones; about 86% were seen once. The time point: baseline, week 1 (first vaccination visit). Treatment defined: pre-vaccination baseline after standard-of-care therapy. Material: peripheral blood mononuclear cells (PBMCs), obtained from a glioma patient treated with radiotherapy, temozolomide or both. This clonotype was sampled from a woman aged 18-30 years with glioma. Some clones in this sample may be carry-over from other donors' samples.

CDR3 nucleotides: TGTGCCAGCTCACCACTAGCGGCCTACGAGCAGTACTTC. It is translated as CASSPLAAYEQYF. The chain couples TRBV18 to TRBJ2-7, with a tentative D call TRBD2 (6 bases). Trimming shortened V by 1 base and J by 2 bases, and 6 bases separated the two germline ends. From germline, CDR1 is KGHSH and CDR2 LQKENI. The CDR3 runs to 13 residues.